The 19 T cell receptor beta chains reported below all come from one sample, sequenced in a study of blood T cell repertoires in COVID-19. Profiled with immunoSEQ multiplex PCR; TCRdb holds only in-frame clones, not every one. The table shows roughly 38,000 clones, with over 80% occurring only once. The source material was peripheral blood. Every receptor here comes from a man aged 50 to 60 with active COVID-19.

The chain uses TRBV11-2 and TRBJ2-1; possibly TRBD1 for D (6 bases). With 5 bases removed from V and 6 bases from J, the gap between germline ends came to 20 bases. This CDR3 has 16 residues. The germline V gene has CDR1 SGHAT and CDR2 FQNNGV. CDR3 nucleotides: TGTGCCAGCAGCCACGTATGGGGGCGCCGGGGCAATGAGCAGTTCTTC. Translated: CASSHVWGRRGNEQFF.

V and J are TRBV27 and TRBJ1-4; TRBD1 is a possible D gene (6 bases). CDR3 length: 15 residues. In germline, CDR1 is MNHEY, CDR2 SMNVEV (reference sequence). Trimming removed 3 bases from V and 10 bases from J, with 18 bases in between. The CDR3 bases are TGTGCCAGCAGTTTCTCGGACAGAAGTCAGGGAAAACTGTTTTTT. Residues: CASSFSDRSQGKLFF.

CDR3 sequence (DNA): TGCAGCGTTCTCTTTTCCGGCAGGGTGCCGTTCTTC. The encoded protein is CSVLFSGRVPFF. J is TRBJ2-1 and V is TRBV29-1; tentative D call: TRBD1 (5 bases). From germline, CDR1 is SQVTM and CDR2 ANQGSEA. The CDR3 runs 12 residues. V lost 5 bases, J lost 15 bases, and 20 bases lay in between.

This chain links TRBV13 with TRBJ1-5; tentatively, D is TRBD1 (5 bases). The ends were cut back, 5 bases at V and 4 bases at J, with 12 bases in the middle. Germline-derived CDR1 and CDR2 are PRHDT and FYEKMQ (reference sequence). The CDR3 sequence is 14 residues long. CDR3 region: CASSAGTDNQPQHF. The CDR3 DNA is TGTGCCAGCAGCGCCGGGACTGATAATCAGCCCCAGCATTTT.

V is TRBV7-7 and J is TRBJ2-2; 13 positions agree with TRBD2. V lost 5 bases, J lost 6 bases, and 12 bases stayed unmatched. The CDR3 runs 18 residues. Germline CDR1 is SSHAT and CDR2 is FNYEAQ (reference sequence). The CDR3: CASSPRTSGGWLSGELFF. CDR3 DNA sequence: TGTGCCAGCAGCCCAAGGACTAGCGGGGGATGGCTTTCCGGGGAGCTGTTTTTT.

CDR3 sequence: CASSRRPGLAGELFF. The CDR3 DNA is TGTGCCAGCAGCCGGAGGCCGGGACTAGCCGGGGAGCTGTTTTTT. The V gene is TRBV6-5, the J gene TRBJ2-2, with 8 bases that match TRBD2. V gave up 6 bases and J gave up 6 bases; unmatched junction bases: 9. The germline gives CDR1 MNHEY, CDR2 SVGAGI. The CDR3 totals 15 residues.

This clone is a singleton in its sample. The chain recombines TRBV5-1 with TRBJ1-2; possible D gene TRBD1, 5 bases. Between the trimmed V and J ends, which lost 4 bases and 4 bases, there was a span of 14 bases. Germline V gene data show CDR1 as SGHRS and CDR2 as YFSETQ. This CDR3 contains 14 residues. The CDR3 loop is CASSPPDRGYGYTF. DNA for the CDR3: TGCGCCAGCAGCCCCCCCGACAGAGGCTATGGCTACACCTTC.

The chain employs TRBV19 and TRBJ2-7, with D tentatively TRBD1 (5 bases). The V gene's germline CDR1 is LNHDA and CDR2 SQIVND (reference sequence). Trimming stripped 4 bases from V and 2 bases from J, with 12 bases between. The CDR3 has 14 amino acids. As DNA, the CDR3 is TGTGCCAGTAGTACTACAGGTATCCCCTACGAGCAGTACTTC. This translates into CASSTTGIPYEQYF.

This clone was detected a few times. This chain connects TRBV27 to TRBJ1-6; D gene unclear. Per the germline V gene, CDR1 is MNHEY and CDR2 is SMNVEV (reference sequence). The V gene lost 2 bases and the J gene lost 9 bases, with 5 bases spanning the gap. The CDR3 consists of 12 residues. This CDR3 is CASSLRFSPLHF. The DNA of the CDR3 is TGTGCCAGCAGTTTACGGTTTTCACCCCTCCACTTT.

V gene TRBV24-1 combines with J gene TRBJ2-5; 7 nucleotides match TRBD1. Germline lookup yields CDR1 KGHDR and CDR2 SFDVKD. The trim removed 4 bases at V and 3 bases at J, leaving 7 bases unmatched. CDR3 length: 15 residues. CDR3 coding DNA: TGTGCCACCAGTGACTTACAGGGGAATGAAGAGACCCAGTACTTC. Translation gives CATSDLQGNEETQYF.

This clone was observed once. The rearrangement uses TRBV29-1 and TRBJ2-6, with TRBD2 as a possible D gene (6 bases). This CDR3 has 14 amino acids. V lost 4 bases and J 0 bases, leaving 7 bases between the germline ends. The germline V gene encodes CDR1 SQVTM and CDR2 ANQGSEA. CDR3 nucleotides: TGCAGCGTTGTGGGGGGCTCTGGGGCCAACGTCCTGACTTTC. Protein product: CSVVGGSGANVLTF. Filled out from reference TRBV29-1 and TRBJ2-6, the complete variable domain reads SAVISQKPSRDICQRGTSLTIQCQVDSQVTMMFWYRQQPGQSLTLIATANQGSEATYESGFVIDKFPISRPNLTFSTLTVSNMSPEDSSIYLCSVVGGSGANVLTFGAGSRLTVL.

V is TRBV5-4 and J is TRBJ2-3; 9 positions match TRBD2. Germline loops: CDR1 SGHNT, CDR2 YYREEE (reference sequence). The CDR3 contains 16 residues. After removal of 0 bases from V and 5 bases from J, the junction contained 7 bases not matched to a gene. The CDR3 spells CASSLAVAGAGDTQYF. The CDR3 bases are TGTGCCAGCAGCTTGGCAGTAGCGGGGGCGGGAGATACGCAGTATTTT.

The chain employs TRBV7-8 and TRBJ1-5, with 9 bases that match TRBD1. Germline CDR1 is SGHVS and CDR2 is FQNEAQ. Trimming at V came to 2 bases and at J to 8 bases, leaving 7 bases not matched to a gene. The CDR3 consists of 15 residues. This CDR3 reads CASSLPGTGSKPQHF. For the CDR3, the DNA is TGTGCCAGCAGCTTACCCGGGACAGGGAGTAAGCCCCAGCATTTT.

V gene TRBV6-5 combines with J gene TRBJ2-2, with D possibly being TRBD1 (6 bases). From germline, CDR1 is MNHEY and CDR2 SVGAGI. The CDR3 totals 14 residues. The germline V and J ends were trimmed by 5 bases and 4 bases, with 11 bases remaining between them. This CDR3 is CASSTGTTTGELFF. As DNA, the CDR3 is TGTGCCAGCAGTACCGGGACAACCACCGGGGAGCTGTTTTTT.

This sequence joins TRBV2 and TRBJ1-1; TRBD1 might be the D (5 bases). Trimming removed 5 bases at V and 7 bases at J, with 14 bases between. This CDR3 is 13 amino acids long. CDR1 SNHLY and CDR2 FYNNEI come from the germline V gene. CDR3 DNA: TGTGCCAGCAGTTTACGGGGGTCCGGTGAAGCTTTCTTT. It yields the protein CASSLRGSGEAFF.

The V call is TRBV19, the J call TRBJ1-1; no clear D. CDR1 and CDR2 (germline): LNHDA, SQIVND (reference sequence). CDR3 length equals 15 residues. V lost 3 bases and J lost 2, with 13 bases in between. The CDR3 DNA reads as TGTGCCAGTAGTATCACGGCAGGAAAAAACACTGAAGCTTTCTTT. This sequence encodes CASSITAGKNTEAFF.

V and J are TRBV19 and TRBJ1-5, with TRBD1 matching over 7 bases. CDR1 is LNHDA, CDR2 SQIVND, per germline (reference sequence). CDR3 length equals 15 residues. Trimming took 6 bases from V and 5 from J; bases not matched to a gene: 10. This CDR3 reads CASRARTGIHQPQHF. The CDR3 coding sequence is TGTGCCAGTAGGGCCCGGACAGGAATCCATCAGCCCCAGCATTTT. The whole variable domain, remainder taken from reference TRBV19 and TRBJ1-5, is DGGITQSPKYLFRKEGQNVTLSCEQNLNHDAMYWYRQDPGQGLRLIYYSQIVNDFQKGDIAEGYSVSREKKESFPLTVTSAQKNPTAFYLCASRARTGIHQPQHFGDGTRLSIL.

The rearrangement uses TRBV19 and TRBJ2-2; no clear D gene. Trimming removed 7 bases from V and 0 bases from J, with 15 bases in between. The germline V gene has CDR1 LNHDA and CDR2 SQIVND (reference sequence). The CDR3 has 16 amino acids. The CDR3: CASTSVGSPNTGELFF. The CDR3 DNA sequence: TGTGCCAGTACCTCAGTTGGTAGCCCGAACACCGGGGAGCTGTTTTTT.

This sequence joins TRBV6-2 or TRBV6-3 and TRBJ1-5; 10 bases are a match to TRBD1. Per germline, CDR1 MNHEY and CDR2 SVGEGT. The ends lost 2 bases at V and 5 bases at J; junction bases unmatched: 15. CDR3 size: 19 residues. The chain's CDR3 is CASSYDPRRDRGWHQPQHF. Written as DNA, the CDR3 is TGTGCCAGCAGTTACGATCCCCGAAGGGACAGGGGATGGCATCAGCCCCAGCATTTT.